This T cell receptor beta chain comes out of a study of a mutant IDH1 vaccine in newly diagnosed glioma. Across the whole study: Either 4-6 weeks after radiotherapy alone or alongside temozolomide, vaccination was begun.

Per the germline V gene, CDR1 is MGHRA and CDR2 is YSYEKL. Between the trimmed V and J ends, which lost 1 base and 5 bases, there was a span of 16 bases. The CDR3 has 16 amino acids. About this clone: Its antigen is still unknown.

Documented time point: week 35, safety follow-up. Each dose delivered 300 ug of mutant IDH1 20-mer peptide subcutaneously with imiquimod. Some clones are missing from TCRdb's copy, which holds only in-frame ones; the method was immunoSEQ multiplex PCR. The table records roughly 50,000 clones, more than 60% of them present only once. The source material was PBMCs, sampled from a glioma patient whose treatment included an IDH1 peptide vaccine. The V call is TRBV4-1, the J call TRBJ2-3; perhaps D is TRBD1 or TRBD2 (5 bases each). This receptor was identified in a man aged 35-49 years with glioma. The CDR3 here is CASSQGPRAGIDTQYF. In nucleotides, the CDR3 is TGCGCCAGCAGCCAAGGCCCCAGGGCGGGTATAGATACGCAGTATTTT.